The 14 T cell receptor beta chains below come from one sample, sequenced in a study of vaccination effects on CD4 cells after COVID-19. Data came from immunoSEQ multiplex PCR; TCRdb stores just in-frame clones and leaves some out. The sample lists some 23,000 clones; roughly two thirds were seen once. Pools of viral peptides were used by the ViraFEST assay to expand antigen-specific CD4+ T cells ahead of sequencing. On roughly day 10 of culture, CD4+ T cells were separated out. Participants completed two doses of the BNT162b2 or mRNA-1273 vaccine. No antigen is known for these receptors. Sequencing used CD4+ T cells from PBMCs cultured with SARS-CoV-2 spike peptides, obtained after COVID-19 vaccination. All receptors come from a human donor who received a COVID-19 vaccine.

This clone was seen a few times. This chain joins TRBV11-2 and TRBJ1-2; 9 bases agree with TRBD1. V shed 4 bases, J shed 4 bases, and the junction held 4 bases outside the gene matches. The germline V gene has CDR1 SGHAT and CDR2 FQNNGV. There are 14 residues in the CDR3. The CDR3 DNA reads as TGTGCCAGCAGCTATACAGGGGGCTCCTATGGCTACACCTTC. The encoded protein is CASSYTGGSYGYTF.

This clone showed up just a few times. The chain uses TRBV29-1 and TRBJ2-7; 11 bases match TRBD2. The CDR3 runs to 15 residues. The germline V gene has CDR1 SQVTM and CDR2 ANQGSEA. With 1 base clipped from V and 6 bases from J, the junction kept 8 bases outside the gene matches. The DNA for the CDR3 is TGCAGCGTTGAAGGGGAAGGGACTAGCGGTATCGAGCAGTACTTC. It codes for CSVEGEGTSGIEQYF.

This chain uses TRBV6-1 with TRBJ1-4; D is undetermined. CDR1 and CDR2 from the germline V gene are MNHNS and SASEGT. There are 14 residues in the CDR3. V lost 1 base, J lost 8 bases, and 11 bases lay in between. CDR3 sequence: CASSEGAAGEKLFF. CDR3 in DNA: TGTGCCAGCAGTGAAGGGGCGGCCGGAGAAAAACTGTTTTTT.

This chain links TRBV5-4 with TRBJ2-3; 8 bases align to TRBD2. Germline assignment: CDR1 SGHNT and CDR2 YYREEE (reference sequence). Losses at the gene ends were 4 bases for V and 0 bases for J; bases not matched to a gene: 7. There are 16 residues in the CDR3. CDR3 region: CASSVRLAPSTDTQYF. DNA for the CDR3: TGTGCCAGCAGCGTTCGACTAGCGCCGAGCACAGATACGCAGTATTTT.

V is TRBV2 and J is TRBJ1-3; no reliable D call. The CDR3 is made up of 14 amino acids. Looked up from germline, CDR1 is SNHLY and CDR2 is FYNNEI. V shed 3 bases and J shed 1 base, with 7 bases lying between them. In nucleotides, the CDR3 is TGTGCCAGCAGTGAGCCTCGTTCTGGAAACACCATATATTTT. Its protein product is CASSEPRSGNTIYF. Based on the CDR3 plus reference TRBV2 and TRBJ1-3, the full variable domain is EPEVTQTPSHQVTQMGQEVILRCVPISNHLYFYWYRQILGQKVEFLVSFYNNEISEKSEIFDDQFSVERPDGSNFTLKIRSTKLEDSAMYFCASSEPRSGNTIYFGEGSWLTVV.

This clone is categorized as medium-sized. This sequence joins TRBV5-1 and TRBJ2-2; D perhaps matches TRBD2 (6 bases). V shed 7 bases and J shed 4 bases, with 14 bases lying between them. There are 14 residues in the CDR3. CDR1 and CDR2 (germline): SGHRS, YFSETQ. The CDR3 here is CASVDGGSTGELFF. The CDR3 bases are TGCGCCAGCGTCGATGGAGGGTCCACCGGGGAGCTGTTTTTT.

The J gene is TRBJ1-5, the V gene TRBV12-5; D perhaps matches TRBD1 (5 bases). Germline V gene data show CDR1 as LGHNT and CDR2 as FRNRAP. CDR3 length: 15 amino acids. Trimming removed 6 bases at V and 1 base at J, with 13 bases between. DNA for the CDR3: TGTGCTAGTGGATCCGGGACCTCGAGCAATCAGCCCCAGCATTTT. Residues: CASGSGTSSNQPQHF. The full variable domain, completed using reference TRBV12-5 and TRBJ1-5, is DARVTQTPRHKVTEMGQEVTMRCQPILGHNTVFWYRQTMMQGLELLAYFRNRAPLDDSGMPKDRFSAEMPDATLATLKIQPSEPRDSAVYFCASGSGTSSNQPQHFGDGTRLSIL.

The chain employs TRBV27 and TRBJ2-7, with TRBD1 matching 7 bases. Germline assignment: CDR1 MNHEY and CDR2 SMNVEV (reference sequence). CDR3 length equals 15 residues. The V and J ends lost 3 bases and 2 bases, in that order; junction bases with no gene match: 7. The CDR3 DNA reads TGTGCCAGCAGTTTCCCGGGACAGAGGACCTACGAGCAGTACTTC. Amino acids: CASSFPGQRTYEQYF.

DNA for the CDR3: TGTGCCAGCAGCTTAGGCCCCCGCTACAATGAGCAGTTCTTC. Protein sequence: CASSLGPRYNEQFF. The rearrangement joins TRBV7-8 to TRBJ2-1; the D is unclear. The germline V gene encodes CDR1 SGHVS and CDR2 FQNEAQ. V lost 1 base to trimming and J lost 3 bases, with 7 bases between them. This CDR3 is 14 amino acids long.

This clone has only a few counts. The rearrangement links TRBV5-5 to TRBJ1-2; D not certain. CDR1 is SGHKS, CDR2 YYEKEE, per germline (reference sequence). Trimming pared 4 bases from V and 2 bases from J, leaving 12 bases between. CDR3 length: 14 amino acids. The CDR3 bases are TGTGCCAGCAGCCCCGGTAGAGCCAACTATGGCTACACCTTC. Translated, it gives CASSPGRANYGYTF.

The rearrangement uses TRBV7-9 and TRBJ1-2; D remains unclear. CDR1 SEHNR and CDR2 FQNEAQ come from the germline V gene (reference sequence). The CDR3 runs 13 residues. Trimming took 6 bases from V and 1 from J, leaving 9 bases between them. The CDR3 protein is CASSPVNNYGYTF. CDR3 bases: TGTGCCAGCAGTCCGGTAAATAACTATGGCTACACCTTC. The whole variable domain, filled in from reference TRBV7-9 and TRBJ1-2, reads DTGVSQNPRHKITKRGQNVTFRCDPISEHNRLYWYRQTLGQGPEFLTYFQNEAQLEKSRLLSDRFSAERPKGSFSTLEIQRTEQGDSAMYLCASSPVNNYGYTFGSGTRLTVV.

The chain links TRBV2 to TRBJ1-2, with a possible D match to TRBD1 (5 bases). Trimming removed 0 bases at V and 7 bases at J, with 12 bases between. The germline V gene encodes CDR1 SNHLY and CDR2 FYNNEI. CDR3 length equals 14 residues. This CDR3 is CASSEALQGVGYTF. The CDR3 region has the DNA TGTGCCAGCAGTGAAGCGCTTCAAGGGGTTGGCTACACCTTC.

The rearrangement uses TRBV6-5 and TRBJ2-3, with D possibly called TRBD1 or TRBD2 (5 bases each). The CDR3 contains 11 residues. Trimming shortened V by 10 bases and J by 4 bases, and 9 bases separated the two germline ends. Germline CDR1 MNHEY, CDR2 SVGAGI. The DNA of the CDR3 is TGTGCCACCTTGGGGGCAGATACGCAGTATTTT. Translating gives CATLGADTQYF.

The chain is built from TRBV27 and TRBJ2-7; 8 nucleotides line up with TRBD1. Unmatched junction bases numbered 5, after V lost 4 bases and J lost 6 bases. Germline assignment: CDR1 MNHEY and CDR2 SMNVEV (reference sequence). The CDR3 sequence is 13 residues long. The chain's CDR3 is CASSSGQVGEQYF. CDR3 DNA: TGTGCCAGCAGTTCGGGACAGGTGGGCGAGCAGTACTTC.